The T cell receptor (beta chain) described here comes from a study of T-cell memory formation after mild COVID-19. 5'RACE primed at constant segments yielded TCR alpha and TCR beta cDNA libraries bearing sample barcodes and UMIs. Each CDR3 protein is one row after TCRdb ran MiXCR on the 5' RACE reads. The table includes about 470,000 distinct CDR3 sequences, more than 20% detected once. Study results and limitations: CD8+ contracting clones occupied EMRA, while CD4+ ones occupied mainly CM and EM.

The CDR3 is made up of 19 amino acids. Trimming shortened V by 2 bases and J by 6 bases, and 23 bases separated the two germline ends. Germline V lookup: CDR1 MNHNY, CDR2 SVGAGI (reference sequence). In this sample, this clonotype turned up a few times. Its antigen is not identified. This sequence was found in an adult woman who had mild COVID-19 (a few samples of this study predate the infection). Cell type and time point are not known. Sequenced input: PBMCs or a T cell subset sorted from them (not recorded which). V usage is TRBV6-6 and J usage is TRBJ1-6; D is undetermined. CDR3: CASSYGSFGGRSFNSPLHF. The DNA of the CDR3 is TGTGCCAGCAGTTACGGGTCGTTCGGTGGGCGCTCATTTAATTCACCCCTCCACTTT.